These T cell receptor beta chains were read from a single sample in a study of cytomegalovirus exposure and HLA in healthy donors. TCRdb's copy holds only in-frame clones and misses some; the assay was immunoSEQ multiplex PCR. In the table there are 150,000 to 200,000 clones, about three quarters of which are singletons. The sample consisted of PBMCs. These receptor sequences come from a woman in her forties in good health and CMV-seropositive. Each CDR3 is given with its conserved first and last residue. Each record gives: V gene, J gene, D gene, clone size, CDR3 DNA, CDR3 protein. A D gene is named only where the DNA matches it firmly. Clone size, where shown, is once, few, many, or a class for clones that have expanded.

TRBV6-1,TRBJ1-5,TRBD1,-,TGTGCCAGCAGCGAGGACAGGGGATTTGGGCAGCCCCAGCATTTT,CASSEDRGFGQPQHF
TRBV6-5,TRBJ2-7,-,-,TGTGCCAGCAGTTACTCGCGGGGAAAGGCCTACGAGCAGTACTTC,CASSYSRGKAYEQYF
TRBV5-1,TRBJ1-2,TRBD1,few,TGCGCCAGCAGCTCCACAGGGGGCAGCGATGGCTACACCTTC,CASSSTGGSDGYTF
TRBV9,TRBJ1-6,-,-,TGTGCCAGCAGCGTCCGAACAGCTAATTCACCCCTCCACTTT,CASSVRTANSPLHF
TRBV18,TRBJ2-2,-,-,TGTGCCAGCTCACCCACAGGGTACACCGGGGAGCTGTTTTTT,CASSPTGYTGELFF
TRBV5-5,TRBJ2-7,TRBD2,-,TGTGCCAGCAGCTTGGAGCGGGGGACGCAGTACTTC,CASSLERGTQYF
TRBV30,TRBJ1-2,-,-,TGTGCCTGGACCACAGGGTCTTCGGGCTATGGCTACACCTTC,CAWTTGSSGYGYTF
TRBV9,TRBJ1-2,TRBD1,-,TGTGCCAGCAGCGCCGGACAGGGTTGGGATGGCTACACCTTC,CASSAGQGWDGYTF
TRBV19,TRBJ1-1,-,-,TGTGCCAGTAGGAACGGCGAGGGATTTGAAGCTTTCTTT,CASRNGEGFEAFF
TRBV9,TRBJ2-3,TRBD2,-,TGTGCCAGCAGCCCCAGACTAGCGGGGGGGCCGGACAAAACGCAGTATTTT,CASSPRLAGGPDKTQYF
TRBV29-1,TRBJ1-5,TRBD1,-,TGCAGCGCCTGGGACAGTGCTAGCAATCAGCCCCAGCATTTT,CSAWDSASNQPQHF
TRBV7-2,TRBJ2-1,-,-,TGTGCCAGCAGCGCAGCAGGGTCAAGTAACGCCTACTACAATGAGCAGTTCTTC,CASSAAGSSNAYYNEQFF
TRBV15,TRBJ2-7,TRBD1,-,TGTGCCACCAGCAGGGACAGGGGGCCTTGGGAGCAGTACTTC,CATSRDRGPWEQYF
TRBV7-2,TRBJ1-5,TRBD1,-,TGTGCCAGCAGCTTAGAGGACAGGGGAGGTCAGCCCCAGCATTTT,CASSLEDRGGQPQHF
TRBV6-5,TRBJ2-2,-,once,TGTGCCAGCCGGGCGGGCACCGGGGAGCTGTTTTTT,CASRAGTGELFF
TRBV30,TRBJ1-1,TRBD1,-,TGTGCCTGGGGGACAGGGGATACTGAAGCTTTCTTT,CAWGTGDTEAFF
TRBV7-9,TRBJ2-3,-,-,TGTGCCAGCAGCTTTATACCGGGGGGCACAGATACGCAGTATTTT,CASSFIPGGTDTQYF
TRBV6-6,TRBJ1-5,-,once,TGTGCCAGCAGTTACTCGGGAGAGCAGCCCCAGCATTTT,CASSYSGEQPQHF
TRBV7-8,TRBJ2-7,TRBD2,-,TGTGCCAGCAGCTTGGGGACTAGCGGGAGATCTGGCCACGAGCAGTACTTC,CASSLGTSGRSGHEQYF
TRBV7-9,TRBJ1-2,-,-,TGTGCCAGCAGCTTAGGATGGAGCCGAGACTATGGCTACACCTTC,CASSLGWSRDYGYTF
TRBV6-5,TRBJ1-1,TRBD1,-,TGTGCCAGCAGTTCCGGGACAGGTCTTATGAACACTGAAGCTTTCTTT,CASSSGTGLMNTEAFF
TRBV18,TRBJ1-1,TRBD1,-,TGTGCCAGCTCACCACCGACAGGGACGGAGATGAACACTGAAGCTTTCTTT,CASSPPTGTEMNTEAFF
TRBV30,TRBJ1-4,-,few,TGTGCCTGGAGTCCGCTCGGGGGTAGTAATGAAAAACTGTTTTTT,CAWSPLGGSNEKLFF
TRBV7-9,TRBJ1-3,-,-,TGTGCCAGCAGCTTACAGGGAGGTGGAAACACCATATATTTT,CASSLQGGGNTIYF
TRBV13,TRBJ2-3,TRBD2,-,TGTGCCAGCAGCTCCCAGTGGCGGGAGGGGAGGACAGATACGCAGTATTTT,CASSSQWREGRTDTQYF